These T cell receptor beta chains were read from a single sample in a study of cytomegalovirus exposure and HLA in healthy donors. Using immunoSEQ multiplex PCR, the repertoire was profiled, and TCRdb retains in-frame clones only, with some absent. This sample carries roughly 150,000 clones, approximately 80% of them seen once, and the ten largest clones take 1.5%. Sequencing was performed on PBMCs. All receptors derive from a woman in her late teens or twenties in good health and CMV-seronegative. Each CDR3 is given with its conserved first and last residue. The D gene is left open where the match is weak. Size is stated for part of the rows, as once, few or many counts, or as a class when the clone is expanded.

j_call v_call d_call clone_size cdr3_nt cdr3_aa
TRBJ1-6 TRBV6-6 . . TGTGCCAGCAGCAGAAATTCACCCCTCCACTTT CASSRNSPLHF
TRBJ1-6 TRBV2 TRBD1 . TGTGCCAGCAAGAAGACAGGGGGCTCCTATAATTCACCCCTCCACTTT CASKKTGGSYNSPLHF
TRBJ2-2 TRBV6-6 . . TGTGCCAGCAGTGTAACAGGGTCCGGGGAGCTGTTTTTT CASSVTGSGELFF
TRBJ1-5 TRBV28 . . TGTGCCAGCAGTTTTCAGATTAGCAATCAGCCCCAGCATTTT CASSFQISNQPQHF
TRBJ2-1 TRBV11-2 . once TGTGCCAGCAGCTTAGAGGCAGACAGGCTATACAATGAGCAGTTCTTC CASSLEADRLYNEQFF
TRBJ2-3 TRBV2 . . TGTGCCACCCCCAAAGGGGTTAAGTACACAGATACGCAGTATTTT CATPKGVKYTDTQYF
TRBJ1-5 TRBV18 . . TGTGCCAGCTCGGGTTCCGGCGGTAATCAGCCCCAGCATTTT CASSGSGGNQPQHF
TRBJ1-1 TRBV11-2 TRBD1 . TGTGCCAGCAGCTCTACGGGACAGGGGATAACTGAAGCTTTCTTT CASSSTGQGITEAFF
TRBJ1-2 TRBV6-1 TRBD1 . TGTGCCAGCAACCCGGGACAGGCGCCTAACTATGGCTACACCTTC CASNPGQAPNYGYTF
TRBJ1-5 TRBV6-1 . . TGTGCCAGCAATTCAGGGGCCGGCAATCAGCCCCAGCATTTT CASNSGAGNQPQHF
TRBJ1-2 TRBV4-2 . few TGTGCCAGCAGCTCCTACCTTGGCTACACCTTC CASSSYLGYTF
TRBJ2-1 TRBV14 . . TGTGCCAGCAGCCAGTGGGCCAGTACCTACAATGAGCAGTTCTTC CASSQWASTYNEQFF
TRBJ2-7 TRBV5-1 . few TGCGCCAGCAGCTGGAATGACAGGACTGGAACCTACGAGCAGTACTTC CASSWNDRTGTYEQYF
TRBJ1-4 TRBV4-1 . . TGCGCCAGCAGCCTCTTATATGCAACTAATGAAAAACTGTTTTTT CASSLLYATNEKLFF
TRBJ1-1 TRBV5-1 TRBD1 few TGCGCCAGCAGCTCCAAGGGACAGGGGCTGAACACTGAAGCTTTCTTT CASSSKGQGLNTEAFF
TRBJ2-7 TRBV6-1 TRBD2 . TGTGCCAGCATGACTAGCGGGGGCCCTTACGAGCAGTACTTC CASMTSGGPYEQYF
TRBJ2-7 TRBV11-2 TRBD2 . TGTGCCAGCAGCTCAGGCCGGGACGGGGGGTACGAGCAGTACTTC CASSSGRDGGYEQYF
TRBJ2-4 TRBV28 . . TGTGCCAGCAGTTTAAAGACAGACATAGCCAAAAACATTCAGTACTTC CASSLKTDIAKNIQYF
TRBJ1-5 TRBV9 . . TGTGCCAGCAGCGTAGATGACAGCATCACCCAGCCCCAGCATTTT CASSVDDSITQPQHF
TRBJ2-7 TRBV13 TRBD1 once TGTGCCAGCAGCCGGACAGGGATGAGCTCCTACGAGCAGTACTTC CASSRTGMSSYEQYF
TRBJ2-1 TRBV29-1 TRBD1 . TGCAGCGTTGTCCGACAGGGGTACTCCTACAATGAGCAGTTCTTC CSVVRQGYSYNEQFF
TRBJ2-2 TRBV25-1 TRBD1 . TGTGCCAGCAGTGGGACAGGGGAGTATATCGGGGAGCTGTTTTTT CASSGTGEYIGELFF
TRBJ2-2 TRBV2 TRBD2 once TGTGCCAGCAGAGCGGGGCTGAACACCGGGGAGCTGTTTTTT CASRAGLNTGELFF
TRBJ2-7 TRBV19 TRBD1 . TGTGCCAGTAGTCCTTCAAGGACAGGGAGAGCCTACGAGCAGTACTTC CASSPSRTGRAYEQYF
TRBJ1-2 TRBV10-2 TRBD1 . TGCGCCAGCAGTGGCGAGGCAGGGGGCTATGGCTACACCTTC CASSGEAGGYGYTF
TRBJ2-1 TRBV14 . . TGTGCCAGCAGCCAGAATCAGGGTAATGAGCAGTTCTTC CASSQNQGNEQFF
TRBJ1-1 TRBV10-3 TRBD1 . TGTGCCATCAGGAGGGACAGAAACACTGAAGCTTTCTTT CAIRRDRNTEAFF
TRBJ2-3 TRBV9 TRBD2 . TGTGCCAGCAGCCTCCGCGGGGGGGGCACAGATACGCAGTATTTT CASSLRGGGTDTQYF
TRBJ2-3 TRBV20-1 . . TGCAGGGTGGCGGATCCAGATACGCAGTATTTT CRVADPDTQYF
TRBJ2-1 TRBV5-1 . once TGCGCCAGCAGCTTGGTCTCGTACAATGAGCAGTTCTTC CASSLVSYNEQFF
TRBJ1-1 TRBV2 . . TGTGCCAGCAGCGCTTCCGGGTCGTCCTACACTGAAGCTTTCTTT CASSASGSSYTEAFF
TRBJ1-2 TRBV9 TRBD1 few TGTGCCAGCAGCGTGGGACAGGAGATCTATGGCTACACCTTC CASSVGQEIYGYTF
TRBJ1-4 TRBV28 . . TGTGCCAGCAGGAGAGGACAGCTTAATGAAAAACTGTTTTTT CASRRGQLNEKLFF
TRBJ1-5 TRBV7-2 . . TGTGCCAGCAGTCCCCCGGGAAAACAGCCCCAGCATTTT CASSPPGKQPQHF
TRBJ1-5 TRBV4-1 TRBD1 few TGCGCCAGCAGCCAAACAGGGGGGGTTACCGGTCAGCCCCAGCATTTT CASSQTGGVTGQPQHF
TRBJ2-2 TRBV5-6 . . TGTGCCAGCAGCTTGCGGGGGGCAAGCACCGGGGAGCTGTTTTTT CASSLRGASTGELFF
TRBJ2-5 TRBV10-3 . once TGTGCCATCAGTGACCCGACAGGAACACAAGAGACCCAGTACTTC CAISDPTGTQETQYF
TRBJ1-1 TRBV5-1 TRBD1 . TGCGCCAGCTCGGAGCCGTTAGCGACAGGGTGGGGGGCGAACACTGAAGCTTTCTTT CASSEPLATGWGANTEAFF